A selection of T cell receptor beta chains follows, all from one sample in a study of T cells after yellow fever vaccination. TCRdb re-analysed the 5' RACE reads in MiXCR, keeping a single row per CDR3 protein. The repertoire holds 400,000 to 450,000 distinct CDR3 sequences, with around 20% as singletons. The sequencing used PBMCs, collected before the yellow fever booster vaccination. Source of these receptors: a man aged 18 to 29 who received the YFV17D yellow fever vaccine. Each CDR3 is given with its conserved first and last residue. The order of the fields is clone size, D gene, J gene, V gene, CDR3 DNA, CDR3 protein. D genes are given only for firm matches. Expanded clones are given a class, and other clones once, few, many or no size at all.

abundance: -; d_gene: -; j_gene: TRBJ2-1; v_gene: TRBV6-5; CDR3nt: TGTGCCAGCGGGGGTTGGTCTGAGCAGTTCTTC; CDR3aa: CASGGWSEQFF
abundance: -; d_gene: -; j_gene: TRBJ2-6; v_gene: TRBV24-1; CDR3nt: TGTGCCACCAGTGACTGGGACTCTGGGGCCAACGTCCTGACTTTC; CDR3aa: CATSDWDSGANVLTF
abundance: -; d_gene: -; j_gene: TRBJ1-2; v_gene: TRBV6-5; CDR3nt: TGTGCCAGCAGTTACATGACAGCAAAAGGCTACACCTTC; CDR3aa: CASSYMTAKGYTF
abundance: few; d_gene: -; j_gene: TRBJ2-1; v_gene: TRBV12-3/TRBV12-4; CDR3nt: TGTGCCAGCAGTTTACGTAGGACCCTGAGGCCCGACAATGAGCAGTTCTTC; CDR3aa: CASSLRRTLRPDNEQFF
abundance: -; d_gene: -; j_gene: TRBJ2-2; v_gene: TRBV11-2; CDR3nt: TGTGCCAGCAGCTCGGTAAACACCGGGGAGCTGTTTTTT; CDR3aa: CASSSVNTGELFF
abundance: few; d_gene: -; j_gene: TRBJ2-7; v_gene: TRBV27; CDR3nt: TGTGCCAGCAGTTTAAAGGAGGGATCCTACGAGCAGTACTTC; CDR3aa: CASSLKEGSYEQYF
abundance: -; d_gene: -; j_gene: TRBJ1-1; v_gene: TRBV20-1; CDR3nt: TGCAGTGCTAGCGCCTATGAAGCTTTCTTT; CDR3aa: CSASAYEAFF
abundance: many; d_gene: -; j_gene: TRBJ2-1; v_gene: TRBV20-1; CDR3nt: TGCAGTGCTAGAGATGGTGGGGATGAGCAGTTCTTC; CDR3aa: CSARDGGDEQFF
abundance: -; d_gene: TRBD1; j_gene: TRBJ1-1; v_gene: TRBV7-9; CDR3nt: TGTGCCAGCGGAAAGGGGGCTGTGAACACTGAAGCTTTCTTT; CDR3aa: CASGKGAVNTEAFF
abundance: few; d_gene: -; j_gene: TRBJ2-2; v_gene: TRBV10-2; CDR3nt: TGCGCCAGCAGTGAGGCTACTAGCATCCCCGGGGAGCTGTTTTTT; CDR3aa: CASSEATSIPGELFF
abundance: few; d_gene: -; j_gene: TRBJ1-1; v_gene: TRBV6-6; CDR3nt: TGTGCCAGCAGCCAAGCCTCCACCACTGAAGCTTTCTTT; CDR3aa: CASSQASTTEAFF
abundance: few; d_gene: TRBD1; j_gene: TRBJ1-2; v_gene: TRBV6-5; CDR3nt: TGTGCCAGCAGAGACCGACAGGGGATCTATGGCTACACCTTC; CDR3aa: CASRDRQGIYGYTF
abundance: -; d_gene: -; j_gene: TRBJ2-5; v_gene: TRBV20-1; CDR3nt: TGCAGTGCTAGAGAGGGCACCAATCAAGAGACCCAGTACTTC; CDR3aa: CSAREGTNQETQYF
abundance: -; d_gene: -; j_gene: TRBJ2-2; v_gene: TRBV27; CDR3nt: TGTGCCAGCAGTTCACTGGGGGGTACCAGGGTGAACACCGGGGAGCTGTTTTTT; CDR3aa: CASSSLGGTRVNTGELFF
abundance: -; d_gene: -; j_gene: TRBJ2-7; v_gene: TRBV20-1; CDR3nt: TGCAGTGTTCAATGGCCGAGTTCCTACGAGCAGTACTTC; CDR3aa: CSVQWPSSYEQYF
abundance: few; d_gene: -; j_gene: TRBJ1-5; v_gene: TRBV7-2; CDR3nt: TGTGCCAGCAGCTTAGAACAGGGAGGTCAGCCCCAGCATTTT; CDR3aa: CASSLEQGGQPQHF
abundance: -; d_gene: -; j_gene: TRBJ1-5; v_gene: TRBV6-1; CDR3nt: TGTGCCAGCAGTGAAGATTGGGTTAGCAATCAGCCCCAGCATTTT; CDR3aa: CASSEDWVSNQPQHF
abundance: -; d_gene: TRBD2; j_gene: TRBJ2-7; v_gene: TRBV7-2; CDR3nt: TGTGCCAGCAGCTCGGCCGGACTAGCGGGGAAGCAGTACTTC; CDR3aa: CASSSAGLAGKQYF
abundance: -; d_gene: -; j_gene: TRBJ2-3; v_gene: TRBV5-8; CDR3nt: TGTGCCAGCAGCTTGATGGGAATCACAGATACGCAGTATTTT; CDR3aa: CASSLMGITDTQYF
abundance: few; d_gene: -; j_gene: TRBJ1-6; v_gene: TRBV11-2; CDR3nt: TGTGCCAGCAGAAATCAGGGACTTAATTCACCCCTCCACTTT; CDR3aa: CASRNQGLNSPLHF
abundance: -; d_gene: TRBD1; j_gene: TRBJ2-7; v_gene: TRBV15; CDR3nt: TGTGCCACCGGTACAGGGGGCCTCTACGAGCAGTACTTC; CDR3aa: CATGTGGLYEQYF
abundance: -; d_gene: -; j_gene: TRBJ2-5; v_gene: TRBV5-1; CDR3nt: TGCGCCAGCCAACAGGGATCGCTTGAGACCCAGTACTTC; CDR3aa: CASQQGSLETQYF
abundance: many; d_gene: -; j_gene: TRBJ2-6; v_gene: TRBV20-1; CDR3nt: TGCAGTGTTGGGGGGTCTGGGGCCAACGTCCTGACTTTC; CDR3aa: CSVGGSGANVLTF
abundance: -; d_gene: TRBD2; j_gene: TRBJ2-1; v_gene: TRBV7-2; CDR3nt: TGTGCCAGCAGCAAACCCGGACTAGCGGGCCACAATGAGCAGTTCTTC; CDR3aa: CASSKPGLAGHNEQFF
abundance: few; d_gene: -; j_gene: TRBJ2-3; v_gene: TRBV6-5; CDR3nt: TGTGCCAGCAGTTACTCGGCAGGCGGAGCAGATACGCAGTATTTT; CDR3aa: CASSYSAGGADTQYF
abundance: -; d_gene: -; j_gene: TRBJ1-5; v_gene: TRBV27; CDR3nt: TGTGCCAGCAGTTTTAAAGCAGGGAATCAGCCCCAGCATTTT; CDR3aa: CASSFKAGNQPQHF
abundance: -; d_gene: -; j_gene: TRBJ2-7; v_gene: TRBV20-1; CDR3nt: TGCAGTGCTAGAGATTTTGTAGGGGGAGCATACGAGCAGTACTTC; CDR3aa: CSARDFVGGAYEQYF
abundance: -; d_gene: TRBD1; j_gene: TRBJ1-3; v_gene: TRBV12-3/TRBV12-4; CDR3nt: TGTGCCAGCAGTTTCAACAGGGGCACAGGAAACACCATATATTTT; CDR3aa: CASSFNRGTGNTIYF
abundance: -; d_gene: TRBD1; j_gene: TRBJ1-5; v_gene: TRBV18; CDR3nt: TGTGCCAGCTCACCACCGGGACAGGGAGGTGGTCAGCCCCAGCATTTT; CDR3aa: CASSPPGQGGGQPQHF
abundance: -; d_gene: -; j_gene: TRBJ2-5; v_gene: TRBV7-8; CDR3nt: TGTGCCAGCAGCAAATCCAGGGTTAAGCAAGAGACCCAGTACTTC; CDR3aa: CASSKSRVKQETQYF
abundance: few; d_gene: TRBD1; j_gene: TRBJ2-7; v_gene: TRBV6-5; CDR3nt: TGTGCCAGCAGTTATGGGGACAGGGGGATCGAGCAGTACTTC; CDR3aa: CASSYGDRGIEQYF
abundance: -; d_gene: -; j_gene: TRBJ2-2; v_gene: TRBV6-6; CDR3nt: TGTGCCAGCAGTTACTACACCGGGTCCGGGGAGCTGTTTTTT; CDR3aa: CASSYYTGSGELFF
abundance: few; d_gene: -; j_gene: TRBJ2-3; v_gene: TRBV29-1; CDR3nt: TGCAGCGTTGAAGGACAGACGGGTTACCCGAAAACAGATACGCAGTATTTT; CDR3aa: CSVEGQTGYPKTDTQYF
abundance: -; d_gene: TRBD2; j_gene: TRBJ2-1; v_gene: TRBV18; CDR3nt: TGTGCCAGCTTAAGGACTAGCGGGGGAGCTAATGAGCAGTTCTTC; CDR3aa: CASLRTSGGANEQFF
abundance: -; d_gene: -; j_gene: TRBJ2-3; v_gene: TRBV6-4; CDR3nt: TGTGCCAGCGCGTCCGGTAGCACAGATACGCAGTATTTT; CDR3aa: CASASGSTDTQYF
abundance: many; d_gene: -; j_gene: TRBJ1-2; v_gene: TRBV4-2; CDR3nt: TGTGCCAGCAGCCAAGATGCGTCGGGCGCTGGGGGGTATGGCTACACCTTC; CDR3aa: CASSQDASGAGGYGYTF